The 12 T cell receptor beta chains below all came from one sample that was sequenced in a study of T-cell reconstitution after alpha-beta-depleted transplantation in children. A TCRbeta library incorporating unique molecular identifiers was prepared. One entry per CDR3 protein, called by TCRdb with MiXCR from the PCR reads. This sample has more than 550,000 distinct CDR3 sequences; roughly 10% occur once, and the top ten carry less than 5%. The source was PBMCs from the stem cell graft donor, collected from the stem cell graft. The receptors here all came from a human donor who donated a stem cell graft to a child with acute myeloid leukemia.

This clonotype turned up a few times. The chain joins TRBV4-3 to TRBJ2-7; a weak D match, TRBD2 (7 bases). The germline V and J ends were trimmed by 1 base and 3 bases, with 13 bases remaining between them. The CDR3 runs to 15 residues. Germline CDR1 reads LGHNA; CDR2 reads YSLEER. DNA of the CDR3: TGCGCCAGCAGCCAAGGTGGGGGGGCTCTCTACGAGCAGTACTTC. Amino acid sequence: CASSQGGGALYEQYF.

This clonotype was seen more than once but under ten times. The chain links TRBV29-1 to TRBJ2-7; TRBD1 matches at 9 bases. This CDR3 has 13 amino acids. CDR1 and CDR2 from the germline V gene are SQVTM and ANQGSEA. V was clipped by 6 bases and J by 2 bases; unmatched bases: 5. The CDR3 region has the DNA TGCAGCGTCGCGGGACAGGGACCCTACGAGCAGTACTTC. Translating it yields CSVAGQGPYEQYF.

The V call is TRBV5-1, the J call TRBJ1-5; 8 positions match TRBD1. Germline CDR1 and CDR2: SGHRS and YFSETQ. With 0 bases clipped from V and 6 bases from J, the junction kept 2 bases outside the gene matches. This CDR3 region has 14 residues. CDR3 amino acids: CASSLGDRTQPQHF. CDR3 coding DNA: TGCGCCAGCAGCTTGGGGGACAGGACTCAGCCCCAGCATTTT.

In this sample, this clonotype turned up a few times. V gene TRBV29-1 combines with J gene TRBJ1-4; no clear D gene. V was cut by 6 bases and J by 4 bases, with 12 bases left in between. Germline V gives CDR1 SQVTM, CDR2 ANQGSEA. The CDR3 extends over 13 amino acids. CDR3 bases: TGCAGCGTCGTCAGGATTCATAATGAAAAACTGTTTTTT. Protein: CSVVRIHNEKLFF.

This chain uses TRBV12-3 or TRBV12-4 with TRBJ1-3; perhaps TRBD1 as D (5 bases). This CDR3 has 15 residues. V was trimmed by 3 bases and J by 3 bases, leaving 12 bases between them. The CDR3 loop reads CASSFPGALGNTIYF. CDR3 nucleotides: TGTGCCAGCAGTTTCCCCGGGGCCCTTGGAAACACCATATATTTT.

This clonotype occurred many times. The chain is built from TRBV13 and TRBJ2-7, with 9 nucleotides matching TRBD1. V trimming: 8 bases; J trimming: 2 bases; junction bases outside the gene matches: 7. The germline V gene encodes CDR1 PRHDT and CDR2 FYEKMQ (reference sequence). This CDR3 is built from 14 residues. DNA of the CDR3: TGTGCCAGCTCGGCGGGACAGGGTCCCTACGAGCAGTACTTC. Protein: CASSAGQGPYEQYF.

This clonotype has ten or more counts. This chain joins TRBV15 and TRBJ2-1, with TRBD2 identical over 7 bases. Germline V gives CDR1 LNHNV, CDR2 YYDKDF (reference sequence). The CDR3 is made up of 16 amino acids. The V segment lost 7 bases and the J segment 7 bases; nucleotides outside the gene matches: 16. The CDR3 DNA reads TGTGCCACCACCCCAGGACAAGCGGGAATCGGAAATGAGCAGTTCTTC. Protein product: CATTPGQAGIGNEQFF.

This clonotype was seen only a few times. The chain carries TRBV4-3 and TRBJ2-7, with unresolved D. V gave up 0 bases and J gave up 4 bases, with 10 bases separating them. The germline V gene encodes CDR1 LGHNA and CDR2 YSLEER. CDR3 length: 14 residues. CDR3 sequence reads: CASSQDLGQYEQYF. For the CDR3, the DNA is TGCGCCAGCAGCCAAGATCTGGGTCAGTACGAGCAGTACTTC.

This clonotype showed up many times. The chain has TRBV12-3 or TRBV12-4 and TRBJ1-2; tentative D call: TRBD1 (5 bases). The CDR3 totals 13 residues. With 6 bases removed from V and 4 bases from J, the gap between germline ends came to 12 bases. CDR3 bases: TGTGCCAGCAGCCGGAATCAGGGCTATGGCTACACCTTC. Translation: CASSRNQGYGYTF.

This clonotype has just a few counts. The chain is built from TRBV20-1 and TRBJ1-4; no reliable D call. Germline CDR1 reads DFQATT; CDR2 reads SNEGSKA (reference sequence). The V gene lost 0 bases and the J gene lost 10 bases, with 15 bases spanning the gap. CDR3 length: 14 amino acids. The CDR3 sequence is CSAREPLGGGKLFF. Here the CDR3 DNA reads TGCAGTGCTAGAGAGCCGCTAGGTGGTGGAAAACTGTTTTTT.

V gene TRBV20-1 combines with J gene TRBJ2-2; D not certain. The V end lost 0 bases, the J end lost 1 base, and 6 bases lay between the germline ends. The CDR3 spans 14 residues. CDR1 DFQATT and CDR2 SNEGSKA come from the germline V gene (reference sequence). The chain's CDR3 is CSARENGNTGELFF. Here the CDR3 DNA reads TGCAGTGCTAGAGAGAATGGGAACACCGGGGAGCTGTTTTTT.

This clonotype appeared a few times. This chain connects TRBV27 to TRBJ1-6, with D unclear. Looked up from germline, CDR1 is MNHEY and CDR2 is SMNVEV (reference sequence). The CDR3 is 15 residues long. The V and J ends lost 8 bases and 7 bases respectively, with 18 bases between them. The CDR3 nucleotides are TGTGCCAGCGGTGGAGATCGCTTGGGGAATTCACCCCTCCACTTT. Its protein product is CASGGDRLGNSPLHF.